The sequence of this T cell receptor beta chain was determined in a study of blood T cell repertoires in COVID-19. About the research overall: The origin of the acute and convalescent COVID-19 samples was the United States, Italy and Spain. In each case, the material was cDNA or gDNA derived from T cells, B-cell-depleted T cells, or PBMCs.

A single count supports this clone. The length of the CDR3 is 15 residues. CDR1 SGHTA and CDR2 FQGNSA come from the germline V gene. Trimming cost V 4 bases and J 5 bases; bases outside gene matches: 5. Enrolled during active infection, Seattle patients were then followed longitudinally. Authors' methods: Scientists estimated how many nucleated cells there were by amplifying reference gene primers. The data were produced by immunoSEQ multiplex PCR, yet TCRdb's version contains in-frame clones alone and is incomplete. That table supplies the V and J calls and clone size; D and trimming were determined from the DNA. Of under 150,000 clones listed, 80% to 90% are singletons.

Sequences were obtained from peripheral blood. The chain links TRBV7-2 to TRBJ2-3; TRBD2 agrees at 11 bases. The TCR comes from a woman aged 60-75 years with COVID-19, enrolled during active disease. The CDR3 DNA is TGTGCCAGCAGCTCCTTAGCGGGGGGGAGAGATACGCAGTATTTT. This encodes CASSSLAGGRDTQYF.